A selection of T cell receptor beta chains follows, all from one sample in a study of blood T cell repertoires in COVID-19. TCRdb's copy holds only in-frame clones and misses some; the assay was immunoSEQ multiplex PCR. The sample holds about 350,000 clones, about 90% seen once. Specimen: peripheral blood. The receptors shown here come from a woman aged 18-29 years who had recovered from COVID-19. The CDR3 runs from the conserved cysteine through the conserved F or W. The order of the fields is V gene, J gene, clone size, D gene, CDR3 DNA, CDR3 protein. The D gene is left open where the match is weak. The size of a clone is reported for some rows only, either as once, few or many, or as a class for expanded clones.

v_gene: TRBV13
j_gene: TRBJ2-3
abundance: .
d_gene: .
CDR3nt: TGTGCCAGCAGCTTACGAGGGCAGACAGATACGCAGTATTTT
CDR3aa: CASSLRGQTDTQYF

v_gene: TRBV10-1
j_gene: TRBJ2-2
abundance: .
d_gene: TRBD2
CDR3nt: TGCGCCAGCAGTGAGTCCAGGGGACTAGCGGGAAATACCGGGGAGCTGTTTTTT
CDR3aa: CASSESRGLAGNTGELFF

v_gene: TRBV19
j_gene: TRBJ1-3
abundance: .
d_gene: .
CDR3nt: TGTGCCAGTAGTATTAGCGGCAGTTTCTCTGGAAACACCATATATTTT
CDR3aa: CASSISGSFSGNTIYF

v_gene: TRBV7-2
j_gene: TRBJ2-3
abundance: .
d_gene: TRBD2
CDR3nt: TGTGCCAGCAGCTCTCGACTAGCGGGAACGGATACGCAGTATTTT
CDR3aa: CASSSRLAGTDTQYF

v_gene: TRBV4-2
j_gene: TRBJ2-1
abundance: .
d_gene: .
CDR3nt: TGTGCCAGCAGCCAGGGGCCGAACAATGAGCAGTTCTTC
CDR3aa: CASSQGPNNEQFF

v_gene: TRBV14
j_gene: TRBJ2-1
abundance: .
d_gene: TRBD2
CDR3nt: TGTGCCAGCAGCGTACGGACTAGCGGGACGATATACAATGAGCAGTTCTTC
CDR3aa: CASSVRTSGTIYNEQFF

v_gene: TRBV29-1
j_gene: TRBJ1-4
abundance: .
d_gene: .
CDR3nt: TGCAGCGCAGGACAAAATGGGGAAAAACTGTTTTTT
CDR3aa: CSAGQNGEKLFF

v_gene: TRBV11-3
j_gene: TRBJ1-1
abundance: .
d_gene: TRBD1
CDR3nt: TGTGCCAGCAGCTTAGGACAGGGGAGGGGCACTGAAGCTTTCTTT
CDR3aa: CASSLGQGRGTEAFF

v_gene: TRBV5-1
j_gene: TRBJ2-3
abundance: .
d_gene: TRBD2
CDR3nt: TGCGCCAGCAGCCCTAAATGGGAGGGCCTAGGGGATACGCAGTATTTT
CDR3aa: CASSPKWEGLGDTQYF

v_gene: TRBV6-5
j_gene: TRBJ1-3
abundance: .
d_gene: .
CDR3nt: TGTGCCAGCAGTTACTCGACAGCAGGGGCTGGAAACACCATATATTTT
CDR3aa: CASSYSTAGAGNTIYF

v_gene: TRBV19
j_gene: TRBJ1-2
abundance: .
d_gene: .
CDR3nt: TGTGCCAGCCACCTGGGGCAGAGTAACTATGGCTACACCTTC
CDR3aa: CASHLGQSNYGYTF

v_gene: TRBV5-1
j_gene: TRBJ2-1
abundance: .
d_gene: .
CDR3nt: TGCGCCAGCAGCTTGGGGCCATTTGATGAGCAGTTCTTC
CDR3aa: CASSLGPFDEQFF

v_gene: TRBV7-9
j_gene: TRBJ2-5
abundance: .
d_gene: TRBD2
CDR3nt: TGTGCCAGCAGCTTAGTATTTTCAGGGCTAGCGGGAGAGGAGACCCAGTACTTC
CDR3aa: CASSLVFSGLAGEETQYF

v_gene: TRBV24-1
j_gene: TRBJ1-1
abundance: .
d_gene: .
CDR3nt: TGTGCCACCGAGACCCGATCGGGAGAAGCTTTCTTT
CDR3aa: CATETRSGEAFF

v_gene: TRBV7-2
j_gene: TRBJ2-5
abundance: once
d_gene: TRBD2
CDR3nt: TGTGCCAGCAGCCTAAGGGGACTAGCGGGAGGGGAGACCCAGTACTTC
CDR3aa: CASSLRGLAGGETQYF

v_gene: TRBV9
j_gene: TRBJ2-6
abundance: .
d_gene: .
CDR3nt: TGTGCCAGCAGCGTAGAAGGGGCTGGGGCCAACGTCCTGACTTTC
CDR3aa: CASSVEGAGANVLTF

v_gene: TRBV10-3
j_gene: TRBJ2-1
abundance: .
d_gene: .
CDR3nt: TGTGCCACCGCCCCAAGGGACAGCGGGTCTTACAATGAGCAGTTCTTC
CDR3aa: CATAPRDSGSYNEQFF

v_gene: TRBV3-1/TRBV3-2
j_gene: TRBJ2-5
abundance: .
d_gene: TRBD2
CDR3nt: TGTGCCAGCCTGAAGCGGGGGCCAGATGAGACCCAGTACTTC
CDR3aa: CASLKRGPDETQYF

v_gene: TRBV6-5
j_gene: TRBJ2-3
abundance: .
d_gene: .
CDR3nt: TGTGCCAGCAGGCCCCTGAATGTCGCGACAGATACGCAGTATTTT
CDR3aa: CASRPLNVATDTQYF

v_gene: TRBV25-1
j_gene: TRBJ1-4
abundance: .
d_gene: .
CDR3nt: TGTGCCAGCAGTGATGAGACTCCGTCCAGTGCAACTAATGAAAAACTGTTTTTT
CDR3aa: CASSDETPSSATNEKLFF

v_gene: TRBV6-2/TRBV6-3
j_gene: TRBJ1-1
abundance: .
d_gene: .
CDR3nt: TGTGCCAGCAGTTCGACCTCCCAAGGGGGCACTGAAGCTTTCTTT
CDR3aa: CASSSTSQGGTEAFF

v_gene: TRBV5-5
j_gene: TRBJ1-5
abundance: .
d_gene: .
CDR3nt: TGTGCCAGCAGCTTTGGGCCAGGGAACAATCAGCCCCAGCATTTT
CDR3aa: CASSFGPGNNQPQHF

v_gene: TRBV6-5
j_gene: TRBJ2-3
abundance: .
d_gene: .
CDR3nt: TGTGCCAGCAGGACGACAGGCCCAGATACGCAGTATTTT
CDR3aa: CASRTTGPDTQYF

v_gene: TRBV6-5
j_gene: TRBJ1-5
abundance: .
d_gene: .
CDR3nt: TGTGCCAGCAGTTCAACAGGGCTCGGTCAGCCCCAGCATTTT
CDR3aa: CASSSTGLGQPQHF

v_gene: TRBV7-2
j_gene: TRBJ1-1
abundance: once
d_gene: .
CDR3nt: TGTGCCAGCAGCTTAGACTCGTGGGCTGACAGGTTTTTCTTT
CDR3aa: CASSLDSWADRFFF

v_gene: TRBV20-1
j_gene: TRBJ2-1
abundance: .
d_gene: TRBD2
CDR3nt: TGCAGTGCTAGTCGGGCGGGAGGTCTCAATGAGCAGTTCTTC
CDR3aa: CSASRAGGLNEQFF

v_gene: TRBV19
j_gene: TRBJ2-3
abundance: .
d_gene: .
CDR3nt: TGTGCCAGTAGTGCGCCACTAGACATCACAGATACGCAGTATTTT
CDR3aa: CASSAPLDITDTQYF

v_gene: TRBV4-3
j_gene: TRBJ1-2
abundance: .
d_gene: .
CDR3nt: TGCGCCAGCAGCCAAGGGGGAGGGTCCAATGGCTACACCTTC
CDR3aa: CASSQGGGSNGYTF

v_gene: TRBV30
j_gene: TRBJ2-1
abundance: .
d_gene: TRBD2
CDR3nt: TGTGCCTGGAGTGATCCGGCTAGCGCCGGGGGGGAGCAGTTCTTC
CDR3aa: CAWSDPASAGGEQFF

v_gene: TRBV27
j_gene: TRBJ2-4
abundance: .
d_gene: .
CDR3nt: TGTGCCAGCAGTTTATTCGGGGGAGAAGACATTCAGTACTTC
CDR3aa: CASSLFGGEDIQYF

v_gene: TRBV30
j_gene: TRBJ2-3
abundance: .
d_gene: TRBD2
CDR3nt: TGTGCCTGGAGCGAGCTAGAGTGGACTAGCGGGAGCCCAGATACGCAGTATTTT
CDR3aa: CAWSELEWTSGSPDTQYF

v_gene: TRBV12-5
j_gene: TRBJ1-2
abundance: .
d_gene: TRBD1
CDR3nt: TGTGCTAGTGGTTCCGGGACAGGTTTTTATGGCTACACCTTC
CDR3aa: CASGSGTGFYGYTF

v_gene: TRBV6-5
j_gene: TRBJ1-4
abundance: few
d_gene: TRBD1
CDR3nt: TGTGCCAGCAGTTCTCCGGGACAGCCTAATGAAAAACTGTTTTTT
CDR3aa: CASSSPGQPNEKLFF

v_gene: TRBV2
j_gene: TRBJ1-5
abundance: .
d_gene: TRBD1
CDR3nt: TGTGCCAGCCAGGGACAGGCTAATCAGCCCCAGCATTTT
CDR3aa: CASQGQANQPQHF

v_gene: TRBV4-3
j_gene: TRBJ2-1
abundance: .
d_gene: .
CDR3nt: TGCGCCAGCAGCGATATGACTTCGCTCTCCTACAATGAGCAGTTCTTC
CDR3aa: CASSDMTSLSYNEQFF

v_gene: TRBV2
j_gene: TRBJ1-2
abundance: .
d_gene: .
CDR3nt: TGTGCCAGTACATTAGAGGATGGCTACACCTTC
CDR3aa: CASTLEDGYTF

v_gene: TRBV19
j_gene: TRBJ2-1
abundance: .
d_gene: .
CDR3nt: TGTGCCAGTAGTATTCTCGGCGGGGTGAGTGAGCAGTTCTTC
CDR3aa: CASSILGGVSEQFF

v_gene: TRBV30
j_gene: TRBJ1-3
abundance: .
d_gene: TRBD1
CDR3nt: TGTGCCTGGCGGAACAGGGGGAGCTCTGGAAACACCATATATTTT
CDR3aa: CAWRNRGSSGNTIYF

v_gene: TRBV5-1
j_gene: TRBJ1-2
abundance: .
d_gene: .
CDR3nt: TGCGCCAGCAGCTTTCGACAGCTGGAGGGCTACACCTTC
CDR3aa: CASSFRQLEGYTF

v_gene: TRBV11-2
j_gene: TRBJ1-5
abundance: .
d_gene: .
CDR3nt: TGTGCCAGCAGCTTCAGGGGTGGAAGCAATCAGCCCCAGCATTTT
CDR3aa: CASSFRGGSNQPQHF